This T cell receptor beta chain was retrieved from a study of blood T cells in healthy people across ages (dated by TCRdb to 2014 to 2015). Regarding the study in general: Template switching captured roughly one uniquely barcoded TCR beta cDNA molecule per two T cells in model experiments. The study measured age-related changes in TCR beta repertoire diversity using deep sequencing normalized with unique cDNA molecular identifiers. Four age groups were formed from the donors: young (average 16 years), middle-aged (approximately 39), aged (roughly 56) and long-lived (82). To avoid experimental bias, donors of different ages were randomly spread across the sequencing lanes. Two additional independent replicas of 1 million unique cDNA reads from the same blood draw were analyzed for two donors (one aged 18 to 30 and one aged 80 or older). Study-wide conclusions, independent of this receptor: As age increased, observed TCR beta diversity per million T cells dropped in a roughly linear way, and a significant reduction was already evident by age 40. Bulk unsorted PBMC profiling prevented conclusive comparison of naive and antigen-experienced compartments. Because donor CMV infection status was unknown, age-related changes in expanded clonotypes were potentially confounded. Estimates of total diversity based on one million sequenced T cells were regarded as lower bounds and as underestimates. The percentage of naive T cells measured by flow cytometry correlated strongly with observed TCR beta diversity. Compared with the aged group, the long-lived group had more naive CD4+ T cells, fewer expanded clones and increased TCR diversity, suggesting age selection.

With respect to this clonotype: Its recognized antigen is unknown. Qualities for individual bases were not recorded, and no much larger clone is one base off.

The donors were 40 or so Caucasian individuals from Russia, aged roughly 6 to 90 years, who were systemically healthy. Each donor gave roughly 9 milliliters of peripheral blood, drawn into EDTA-treated Vacutainer tubes. Ficoll-Paque density-gradient centrifugation was used to isolate PBMCs, with at least 6 million obtained per sample. Total RNA was extracted from PBMCs with Trizol reagent, with at least 6 micrograms obtained per sample. Naive CD45RAhigh/CD27high T cell percentages were measured by flow cytometry on a PBMC aliquot from every donor. The library was prepared using 5' RACE. A second about 7 to 11 cycle PCR used a sample-barcoded 5' primer and a J-beta primer mix. A template-switch 5' adaptor carrying 12 random nucleotides introduced a unique molecular identifier onto each TCR beta cDNA molecule. Each sample yielded at least 3 million CDR3-containing paired-end reads. First-strand cDNA synthesis was performed from all RNA using the Mint cDNA synthesis kit, with priming by a TRBC-specific oligonucleotide. After uracil-DNA glycosylase treatment, a first 18-cycle PCR used universal primers M1SS and BC2_uni_R on all cDNA. In the authors' own workflow: Each sample was normalized by randomly selecting 1 million high-quality reads, each carrying a distinct molecular identifier. Reads sharing molecular identifiers were discarded rather than binned into consensus sequences. MiTCR, with a Q25 quality threshold and the strictest error-elimination algorithm, was used for CDR3 identification, clonotype clustering and error correction. Lower-bound total TCR beta diversity was estimated with a nonparametric unseen species model using Euler transformation. TCRdb applied fastp at Q25 and MiXCR to the public reads, then kept only in-frame beta chains. Rows matching on CDR3 protein sequence are summarized as one entry with the most common DNA and genes. It is TCRdb's table, rather than the study itself, that gives the V and J calls and clone size. The sample yields approximately 1,700,000 distinct CDR3 sequences; around 40% were counted once. Under 25% of the sample goes to the ten largest clones.

V and J are trimmed by 4 bases and 4 bases, and the gene matches miss 7 bases of the junction. The CDR3, cysteine through phenylalanine, is 16 amino acids long. Only the CDR3 DNA is retained, 48 bases long and in frame from the first base. As encoded in the germline V gene, CDR1 is SGHDN while CDR2 is FVKESK. The sequenced sample consisted of blood. The V and J genes are TRBV14 and TRBJ2-2; 9 middle bases align to TRBD2. This TCR came from a human donor in good health. This receptor carries the CDR3 CASSRPSGVGTGELFF. The nucleotides are TGTGCCAGCAGCCGTCCTAGCGGGGTCGGCACCGGGGAGCTGTTTTTT.